These 7 T cell receptor beta chains share one sample of origin, sequenced in a study of cytomegalovirus exposure and HLA in healthy donors. The study ran its PCR with 60 Vbeta and 13 Jbeta primers. The table came from immunoSEQ multiplex PCR; TCRdb's copy has only in-frame clones and leaves some out. The top ten clones hold approximately 1.8% of a sample with about 200,000 clones, 65% to 85% of them seen once. Specimen: PBMCs. The receptor source for this set is a man aged 18 to 35 in good health and CMV-seronegative.

The chain links TRBV9 to TRBJ1-2, with 9 bases that match TRBD1. The V and J ends lost 2 bases and 4 bases, in that order; junction bases with no gene match: 9. The CDR3 length is 16 residues. Germline assignment: CDR1 SGDLS and CDR2 YYNGEE. CDR3 in amino acids: CASSVSGGQGFYGYTF. CDR3 in DNA: TGTGCCAGCAGCGTCTCGGGGGGACAGGGTTTCTATGGCTACACCTTC.

The rearrangement uses TRBV6-6 and TRBJ2-1; the D gene is possibly TRBD1 (5 bases). The CDR3 totals 14 residues. Looked up from germline, CDR1 is MNHNY and CDR2 is SVGAGI (reference sequence). Between the trimmed V and J ends, which lost 6 bases and 7 bases, there was a span of 16 bases. This CDR3 is CASSSQEGENEQFF. CDR3 in DNA: TGTGCCAGCAGCAGCCAGGAAGGGGAAAATGAGCAGTTCTTC.

The chain carries TRBV23-1 and TRBJ2-7, with D perhaps TRBD1 (5 bases). TRBV23-1 carries the ORF label, with uncertain function. The CDR3 spans 13 residues. V lost 2 bases and J 4 bases, leaving 9 bases between the germline ends. The CDR3: CASSQQGSYEQYF. For the CDR3, the DNA is TGCGCCAGCAGTCAACAGGGTAGTTACGAGCAGTACTTC.

The chain recombines TRBV7-9 with TRBJ1-3, with 9 bases aligning to TRBD1. After removal of 5 bases from V and 0 bases from J, the junction contained 5 bases not matched to a gene. CDR1 is SEHNR, CDR2 FQNEAQ, per germline (reference sequence). CDR3 length equals 16 residues. The CDR3 DNA is TGTGCCAGCAGCAAATGGGACAGGGCCTCTGGAAACACCATATATTTT. Translated: CASSKWDRASGNTIYF.

Concerning this clone: One junction end does not reproduce the germline sequence, and a read error may be involved. The chain joins TRBV7-9 to TRBJ1-4, with TRBD1 matching 7 bases. Per the germline V gene, CDR1 is SEHNR and CDR2 is FQNEAQ (reference sequence). The CDR3 runs to 15 residues. CDR3 coding DNA: TGTTCCAGCAGCTTAGAGACAGGGCTTAATGAAAAACTGTTTTTT. This sequence encodes CSSSLETGLNEKLFF.

V is TRBV7-9 and J is TRBJ2-7; 11 bases align to TRBD1. V lost 4 bases and J lost 4; bases outside the gene matches: 6. Per germline, CDR1 SEHNR and CDR2 FQNEAQ (reference sequence). The CDR3 totals 15 residues. This CDR3 is CASSSGQGARYEQYF. The DNA for the CDR3 is TGTGCCAGCAGCTCCGGACAGGGGGCGCGATACGAGCAGTACTTC.

V is TRBV7-5 and J is TRBJ2-1; the table assigns TRBD2, which was not confirmed against the DNA. TRBV7-5 is noted as a pseudogene. The CDR3 has 15 amino acids. This CDR3 reads CARSPPSGGYNEQFF. The CDR3 nucleotides read TGTGCCAGAAGCCCCCCTAGCGGGGGTTACAATGAGCAGTTCTTC.